The entry below describes one T cell receptor beta chain. Original processing methods: Estimation of nucleated cell counts was performed using reference gene primer amplification. Produced via immunoSEQ multiplex PCR; TCRdb's table is partial and in-frame only. The V and J calls and clone size are taken from that table; D and trimming were inferred from the DNA. The profile covers around 150,000 clones, with around 80% appearing a single time and approximately 9.9% taken by the ten largest. This CDR3 comprises 16 residues. CDR1 is MNHEY and CDR2 is SVGEGT in the germline V gene. Trimming removed 2 bases from V and 4 bases from J; junction bases left unmatched: 7. This sample is part of a study of blood T cell repertoires in COVID-19. About the research overall: Nucleic acid was either cDNA or gDNA, and it came from T cells, B-cell-depleted T cells, or PBMCs.

This TCR came from a man aged 60-69 years who had recovered from COVID-19. Sequencing was done on a sample of peripheral blood. The rearrangement joins TRBV6-2 or TRBV6-3 to TRBJ2-2, with 7 bases matching TRBD2. The CDR3 spells CASSYIRGRGTGELFF. CDR3 coding DNA: TGTGCCAGCAGTTACATCAGAGGGAGGGGCACCGGGGAGCTGTTTTTT.